This T cell receptor (beta chain) emerged from a study of human T cells and chemical hapten exposure. Study as a whole: A 2 cm by 2 cm inner upper arm patch received 2% DPC for sensitization.

The CDR3 length is 15 residues. Deletions cut 5 bases from V and 3 bases from J, with 11 bases between. Time point indicated: patch test 2, 6 weeks after DPC sensitization. The treatment here: therapeutic diphenylcyclopropenone sensitization with weekly scalp DPC. Points from the study as a whole: Sensitizing with DPC caused no change in TCRs above 1 in 1000 frequency.

This clonotype was counted only a few times. The antigen remains undetermined. TCRdb called the RACE reads again in MiXCR, with one record for every CDR3 protein. Of more than 90,000 distinct CDR3 sequences in the sample, about an eighth are singletons; the top ten hold 2.5% to 4%. The sequences come from whole blood, collected in connection with sensitization to the hapten diphenylcyclopropenone (DPC). The V call is TRBV12-3 or TRBV12-4, the J call TRBJ1-6; the D gene is possibly TRBD1 (5 bases). The TCR was taken from a woman in her 40s with alopecia areata. Some clones in this sample may be carry-over from other donors' samples. The CDR3 reads CASSDRQNYNSPLHF. Here the CDR3 DNA reads TGTGCCAGCAGTGACCGACAGAACTATAATTCACCCCTCCACTTT.